This passage covers 9 T cell receptor beta chains from one sample sequenced in a study of vaccination and CD4 T cells after COVID-19. Specified treatment: roughly 10-day PBMC culture with coronavirus spike peptide pools or control peptides (ViraFEST assay). Their recognized antigens are unknown. An Oncomine TCR Beta short-read assay was used to sequence the DNA from cultured CD4+ T cells. TCRdb called the PCR reads again in MiXCR, with one record for every CDR3 protein. The profile covers about 20,000 distinct CDR3 sequences, with 45% to 60% appearing a single time and about 7.7% taken by the ten largest. Specimen: CD4+ T cells from blood, cultured in vitro. The receptors were sampled from a human donor who had recovered from COVID-19.

V is TRBV19 and J is TRBJ1-5; D gene uncertain. The CDR3 contains 16 residues. From germline, CDR1 is LNHDA and CDR2 SQIVND (reference sequence). The V and J ends lost 3 bases and 0 bases respectively, with 12 bases between them. The CDR3 DNA is TGTGCCAGTAGTATCAACAGCCCCTATAGCAATCAGCCCCAGCATTTT. Encoded protein: CASSINSPYSNQPQHF.

The rearrangement links TRBV20-1 to TRBJ2-4, with 11 bases that match TRBD1. Looked up from germline, CDR1 is DFQATT and CDR2 is SNEGSKA (reference sequence). With V trimmed by 2 bases and J by 3 bases, 9 bases remained unmatched. The CDR3 consists of 17 residues. For the CDR3, the DNA is TGCAGTGCTAGATTCGGACAGGGGGCTGGAGGCAAAAACATTCAGTACTTC. Protein product: CSARFGQGAGGKNIQYF.

This clonotype was observed a few times. The CDR3 protein is CATSRDLTGGGRYNEQFF. In DNA, the CDR3 is TGTGCCACCAGCAGAGATCTCACGGGCGGGGGGAGATACAATGAGCAGTTCTTC. V gene TRBV15 combines with J gene TRBJ2-1, with 8 nucleotides matching TRBD2. With V trimmed by 0 bases and J by 4 bases, 11 bases remained unmatched. This CDR3 comprises 18 residues. Germline CDR1 is LNHNV and CDR2 is YYDKDF (reference sequence). The whole variable domain, filled in from reference TRBV15 and TRBJ2-1, reads DAMVIQNPRYQVTQFGKPVTLSCSQTLNHNVMYWYQQKSSQAPKLLFHYYDKDFNNEADTPDNFQSRRPNTSFCFLDIRSPGLGDTAMYLCATSRDLTGGGRYNEQFFGPGTRLTVL.

The chain employs TRBV6-1 and TRBJ1-6; D call uncertain. The V gene lost 6 bases and the J gene lost 4 bases, with 10 bases spanning the gap. Germline V gene data show CDR1 as MNHNS and CDR2 as SASEGT. This CDR3 spans 14 amino acids. The CDR3 loop reads CASSHDPYNSPLHF. The CDR3 DNA is TGTGCCAGCAGCCACGACCCATATAATTCACCCCTCCACTTT.

V usage is TRBV20-1 and J usage is TRBJ2-5; tentative D call: TRBD2 (5 bases). Germline V CDR1 and CDR2: DFQATT, SNEGSKA (reference sequence). The V end lost 7 bases, the J end lost 2 bases, and 8 bases lay between the germline ends. The CDR3 totals 11 residues. The CDR3 DNA is TGCAGTGGTCAGCGGCAAGAGACCCAGTACTTC. It encodes CSGQRQETQYF.

The chain employs TRBV2 and TRBJ1-2; D call uncertain. This CDR3 has 11 residues. Per the germline V gene, CDR1 is SNHLY and CDR2 is FYNNEI. Between the trimmed V and J ends, which lost 7 bases and 8 bases, there was a span of 11 bases. CDR3 protein: CASTGSGGYTF. The CDR3 DNA is TGTGCCAGCACTGGTTCGGGCGGCTACACCTTC.

This sequence joins TRBV30 and TRBJ1-1; D perhaps matches TRBD1 (5 bases). V lost 2 bases and J 4 bases, leaving 14 bases between the germline ends. Germline V CDR1 and CDR2: GTSNPN, SVGIG (reference sequence). CDR3 size: 14 residues. The CDR3 is CAWSPRGGGTEAFF. CDR3 sequence (DNA): TGTGCCTGGAGTCCGCGGGGGGGAGGCACTGAAGCTTTCTTT. The complete variable domain, with remaining parts taken from reference TRBV30 and TRBJ1-1, reads SQTIHQWPATLVQPVGSPLSLECTVEGTSNPNLYWYRQAAGRGLQLLFYSVGIGQISSEVPQNLSASRPQDRQFILSSKKLLLSDSGFYLCAWSPRGGGTEAFFGQGTRLTVV.

This chain uses TRBV2 with TRBJ2-7, with D maybe TRBD1 (5 bases). This CDR3 is 15 amino acids long. Trimming left V 4 bases short and J 0 bases short, with 13 bases between. Germline CDR1 and CDR2: SNHLY and FYNNEI. The CDR3 DNA follows: TGTGCCAGCAGTGCACCGGAAAGGGGCTCCTACGAGCAGTACTTC. It translates to CASSAPERGSYEQYF.

This sequence joins TRBV27 and TRBJ2-7; TRBD2 matches 11 bases. The CDR3 has 16 amino acids. The trim removed 7 bases at V and 6 bases at J, leaving 14 bases unmatched. The germline V gene has CDR1 MNHEY and CDR2 SMNVEV (reference sequence). The CDR3 loop is CASKVHSGGDFAEQYF. DNA for the CDR3: TGTGCCAGCAAAGTTCATAGCGGGGGGGACTTCGCCGAGCAGTACTTC.